The 21 T cell receptor beta chains below come from one sample, sequenced in a study of response to subunit inactivated influenza vaccine. Each CDR3 protein gets one entry after TCRdb re-called the RT-PCR reads with MiXCR. Seen here are about 190,000 distinct CDR3 sequences, 14% observed once, and the top ten hold roughly 25%. Sequencing used CD8+ T cells sorted from PBMCs, obtained more than 4 days after vaccination. All receptors come from a man aged 45 to 65 who received an inactivated influenza vaccine.

The chain carries TRBV4-2 and TRBJ1-2; weak D call: TRBD1 (5 bases). Trimming cost V 0 bases and J 8 bases, with 13 bases left between them. This CDR3 contains 14 residues. Germline V gene data show CDR1 as LGHNA and CDR2 as YNFKEQ. The CDR3 here is CASSQDGLGEGYTF. The CDR3 DNA follows: TGTGCCAGCAGCCAAGATGGGCTGGGGGAGGGCTACACCTTC.

This clonotype occurred a few times. CDR3: CASSLLQGAGSPLHF. The CDR3 bases are TGTGCCAGCAGCTTGCTCCAGGGTGCGGGTTCACCCCTCCACTTT. The rearrangement uses TRBV7-9 and TRBJ1-6, with D perhaps matching TRBD1 (5 bases). V dropped 3 bases and J dropped 9 bases, with 15 bases sitting between them. Germline lookup yields CDR1 SEHNR and CDR2 FQNEAQ (reference sequence). This CDR3 contains 15 residues.

J is TRBJ2-3 and V is TRBV5-6; 13 bases match TRBD2. In germline, CDR1 is SGHDT, CDR2 YYEEEE. The CDR3 totals 15 residues. The CDR3 loop reads CVSSPGLAGQDTQYF. Here the CDR3 DNA reads TGTGTCAGTAGCCCGGGACTAGCGGGGCAAGATACGCAGTATTTT.

The chain joins TRBV2 to TRBJ1-1; D may be TRBD1 (6 bases). Germline V gives CDR1 SNHLY, CDR2 FYNNEI. Trimming left V 1 base short and J 1 base short, with 19 bases between. This CDR3 is built from 18 residues. CDR3 in amino acids: CASSEVIIQGRSNTEAFF. In DNA form, the CDR3 reads TGTGCCAGCAGTGAAGTGATTATACAGGGACGATCGAACACTGAAGCTTTCTTT.

The chain employs TRBV27 and TRBJ2-7; the match to TRBD2 covers 7 bases. This CDR3 has 14 residues. Germline CDR1 is MNHEY and CDR2 is SMNVEV (reference sequence). V dropped 2 bases and J dropped 7; count of bases not matched to a gene: 8. The CDR3 region has the DNA TGTGCCAGCAGTTTACTTGCGGGAGCAGGTGAGCAGTACTTC. This gives the protein CASSLLAGAGEQYF.

The chain recombines TRBV24-1 with TRBJ2-3; 7 positions agree with TRBD2. The CDR3 totals 15 residues. J gave up 2 bases and V 1 base, and 2 bases lay outside the gene matches. Germline V gene lookup returns CDR1 KGHDR and CDR2 SFDVKD. The CDR3 loop reads CATSDLREVTDTQYF. The CDR3 DNA is TGTGCCACCAGTGATTTACGGGAGGTCACAGATACGCAGTATTTT.

The chain couples TRBV7-6 to TRBJ2-1; 10 bases line up with TRBD2. The CDR3 extends over 16 amino acids. Losses at the gene ends were 2 bases for V and 3 bases for J; bases not matched to a gene: 4. The germline CDR1 and CDR2 sequences are SGHVS and FNYEAQ. The chain's CDR3 is CASSLSVAGGYNEQFF. The CDR3 DNA follows: TGTGCCAGCAGCTTAAGTGTAGCGGGAGGCTACAATGAGCAGTTCTTC.

About this clonotype: Here the CDR3 omits its conserved ending phenylalanine or tryptophan, so a read error is the likely source. The V gene is TRBV20-1, the J gene TRBJ2-1; 7 bases fit TRBD2. CDR1 and CDR2 from the germline V gene are DFQATT and SNEGSKA (reference sequence). This CDR3 is built from 12 residues. Trimming took 3 bases from V and 7 from J; bases not matched to a gene: 3. The CDR3 protein is CSASLGGNEQFY. The CDR3 DNA follows: TGCAGTGCTAGCTTGGGGGGGAATGAGCAGTTCTAC.

The table lists this clonotype with many counts. The V call is TRBV20-1, the J call TRBJ1-1; 7 bases map to TRBD1. The junction had 3 bases not matched to a gene; V was cut back by 2 bases and J by 3 bases. From germline, CDR1 is DFQATT and CDR2 SNEGSKA (reference sequence). CDR3 size: 13 residues. CDR3 protein: CSARPRGDTEAFF. CDR3 DNA: TGCAGTGCTAGACCCAGGGGGGACACTGAAGCTTTCTTT.

There are a few counts of this clonotype. The gene calls are TRBV11-2 and TRBJ2-7; no clear D. The ends were cut back, 5 bases at V and 2 bases at J, with 13 bases in the middle. The CDR3 runs to 14 residues. CDR1 SGHAT and CDR2 FQNNGV come from the germline V gene. CDR3 region: CASSPTPGAYEQYF. DNA of the CDR3: TGTGCCAGCAGCCCAACCCCAGGAGCCTACGAGCAGTACTTC.

In its sample, this clonotype was seen many times. V is TRBV12-3 or TRBV12-4 and J is TRBJ2-7; TRBD1 aligns across 7 bases. Germline trimming cut 7 bases from V and 4 bases from J; bases unmatched to any gene: 4. The CDR3 loop spans 12 amino acids. The CDR3 here is CASTKGAYEQYF. The CDR3 nucleotides read TGTGCCAGCACTAAGGGGGCATACGAGCAGTACTTC.

This clonotype showed up just a few times. V is TRBV4-3 and J is TRBJ2-1; 11 nucleotides line up with TRBD2. Looked up from germline, CDR1 is LGHNA and CDR2 is YSLEER. Unmatched junction bases numbered 4, after V lost 2 bases and J lost 13 bases. CDR3 length: 13 amino acids. This CDR3 reads CASSQLSGGEQFF. The CDR3 DNA sequence: TGCGCCAGCAGCCAACTTAGCGGGGGGGAACAGTTCTTC.

The sample holds a few counts of this clonotype. V usage is TRBV6-2 or TRBV6-3 and J usage is TRBJ2-1; maybe TRBD1 (5 bases). Germline lookup yields CDR1 MNHEY and CDR2 SVGEGT. V dropped 10 bases and J dropped 9 bases, with 13 bases sitting between them. CDR3 length: 11 residues. The CDR3 DNA follows: TGTGCCACTTCGGCAGGGCCTGAGCAGTTCTTC. Its protein product is CATSAGPEQFF.

The CDR3 nucleotides read TGCAGTGCTAGTAAACGGGAGGGGGACAATGAGCAGTTCTTC. Protein product: CSASKREGDNEQFF. The chain recombines TRBV20-1 with TRBJ2-1, with 8 nucleotides matching TRBD2. Per the germline V gene, CDR1 is DFQATT and CDR2 is SNEGSKA (reference sequence). The CDR3 is 14 amino acids. Losses at the gene ends were 3 bases for V and 5 bases for J; bases not matched to a gene: 6.

The V and J genes are TRBV4-3 and TRBJ2-2; TRBD2 agrees at 8 bases. The CDR3 is made up of 17 amino acids. J lost 6 bases, V lost 0 bases, and 9 bases had no gene match. Germline-derived CDR1 and CDR2 are LGHNA and YSLEER. The CDR3 region has the DNA TGCGCCAGCAGCCAAGATGTCCAGCGGGGGAGATCCGGGGAGCTGTTTTTT. Translating gives CASSQDVQRGRSGELFF.

This clonotype appeared a few times. The rearrangement uses TRBV15 and TRBJ2-7, with D unresolved. CDR1 and CDR2 (germline): LNHNV, YYDKDF (reference sequence). V gave up 5 bases and J gave up 0 bases, with 20 bases separating them. The CDR3 has 17 amino acids. This CDR3 is CATSHGFGLAASYEQYF. CDR3 coding DNA: TGTGCCACCAGCCACGGGTTTGGGTTGGCAGCCTCCTACGAGCAGTACTTC. The variable domain in full, with the rest retrieved from reference TRBV15 and TRBJ2-7, is DAMVIQNPRYQVTQFGKPVTLSCSQTLNHNVMYWYQQKSSQAPKLLFHYYDKDFNNEADTPDNFQSRRPNTSFCFLDIRSPGLGDTAMYLCATSHGFGLAASYEQYFGPGTRLTVT.

There are a few counts of this clonotype. This chain uses TRBV20-1 with TRBJ2-7; D is undetermined. Germline V lookup: CDR1 DFQATT, CDR2 SNEGSKA (reference sequence). V lost 6 bases and J lost 0, with 12 bases in between. The CDR3 length is 13 residues. DNA for the CDR3: TGCAGTGCCCAGGTGGGTCCCTCCTACGAGCAGTACTTC. Its protein is CSAQVGPSYEQYF.

This sequence joins TRBV29-1 and TRBJ2-1; a weak D match, TRBD2 (6 bases). There are 12 residues in the CDR3. Germline lookup yields CDR1 SQVTM and CDR2 ANQGSEA. Trimming left V 5 bases short and J 7 bases short, with 12 bases between. The CDR3 spells CSVYVGTNEQFF. CDR3 in DNA: TGCAGCGTTTACGTGGGGACTAATGAGCAGTTCTTC.

This clonotype was observed a handful of times. The chain recombines TRBV9 with TRBJ2-7, with D hard to call. V gave up 0 bases and J gave up 0 bases, with 10 bases separating them. Germline lookup yields CDR1 SGDLS and CDR2 YYNGEE. The CDR3 runs 15 residues. Here the CDR3 DNA reads TGTGCCAGCAGCGTAGGGAGTCAGGCCTCCTACGAGCAGTACTTC. Protein product: CASSVGSQASYEQYF.

This clonotype was found once. This chain connects TRBV30 to TRBJ1-5, with D possibly TRBD1 on 5 matching bases. The CDR3 has 13 amino acids. V lost 1 base, J lost 7 bases, and 11 bases lay in between. Germline CDR1 GTSNPN, CDR2 SVGIG (reference sequence). The CDR3 sequence: CAWSGGKGQPQHF. The CDR3 DNA reads TGTGCCTGGAGTGGGGGGAAGGGACAGCCCCAGCATTTT.

The J gene is TRBJ1-5, the V gene TRBV5-1; 10 bases map to TRBD1. Per the germline V gene, CDR1 is SGHRS and CDR2 is YFSETQ. The V and J ends lost 9 bases and 1 base, in that order; junction bases with no gene match: 10. The CDR3 length is 16 residues. The CDR3 DNA is TGCGCCAACGGACAGGGGGACACTTCGAGCAATCAGCCCCAGCATTTT. It encodes CANGQGDTSSNQPQHF.